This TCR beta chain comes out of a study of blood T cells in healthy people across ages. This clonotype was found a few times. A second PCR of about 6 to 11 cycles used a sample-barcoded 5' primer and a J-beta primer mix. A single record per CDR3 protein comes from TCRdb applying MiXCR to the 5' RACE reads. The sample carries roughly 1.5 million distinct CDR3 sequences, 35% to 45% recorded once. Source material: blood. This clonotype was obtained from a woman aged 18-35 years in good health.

CDR3 sequence: CASTKQDPLADTQYF. For the CDR3, the DNA is TGTGCCAGCACCAAACAGGACCCATTGGCAGATACGCAGTATTTT. The rearrangement links TRBV28 to TRBJ2-3; TRBD1 is a possible D gene (5 bases). The CDR3 contains 15 residues. The V end lost 7 bases, the J end lost 4 bases, and 18 bases lay between the germline ends. The germline CDR1 and CDR2 sequences are MDHEN and SYDVKM.